This TCR beta chain was identified in a study of blood T cell repertoires in COVID-19 (dated by TCRdb to 2020 to 2022). A note on the overall study: Samples from collaborators originated in the United States, Italy and Spain and spanned both the acute and convalescent phases of COVID-19. The prospective study material was composed of cDNA or gDNA derived from T cells, B-cell-depleted T cells, or PBMCs. Subjects who had been exposed to COVID-19, were actively infected with it, or had recovered from it provided the deeply sampled blood TCRbeta repertoires that made up the dataset. The repertoires were made available in a free public database intended to serve as a resource for research on the immune response to SARS-CoV-2. Samples came from the ongoing ImmuneRACE study (first 160 participants) plus 1,254 subjects from 6 global collaborators. Nearly every sample came with metadata listing a de-identified subject ID, COVID-19 status, age in years and sex. Where available, HLA class I and class II types were obtained from metadata supplied by the sample provider rather than from assay-based typing. What the work shows at the level of the full study, not this receptor alone: The quantity of clinical and demographic metadata differed by source and by participant and was supplied without curation.

The immunoSEQ Assay, a bias-controlled multiplex PCR, was used to amplify TCRbeta CDR3 regions from genomic DNA. For the original study's pipeline: The number of nucleated cells in each sample was estimated by amplification of reference gene primers within the assay. To quantify the absolute abundance of each unique TCRbeta CDR3 rearrangement, sequence reads were collapsed and filtered. For each sample, productive Simpson clonality was calculated by taking the square root of Simpson's diversity index across productive rearrangements. TCRdb stores this immuneACCESS table with in-frame sequences only. Part of the clones is absent; in the studies checked, under half of the shortfall reflects unresolved V genes, and no reason is known for the rest. Clone size and V and J calls were adopted from that table, with D and trimming inferred from the DNA. Here the sample has around 220,000 clones; around nine tenths occur a single time. The top ten hold around 15% of the sample.

In the prospective study, participants were roughly 18 to 90 years old, resided in about two dozen geographic areas of the United States, and were enrolled through a virtual design. To assign participants to cohorts, the prospective study relied on clinical history that participants themselves reported in a screening survey and a study questionnaire. In the prospective study, whole blood, serum and a nasopharyngeal or oropharyngeal swab were collected from each participant by mobile phlebotomists. Additional blood draws and questionnaires over an approximately 2-month period could optionally be provided by prospective study participants. Before DNA extraction, prospective study blood samples were shipped either frozen or at room temperature. As concerns this clone: Its antigen remains unidentified. Qualities for individual bases were not recorded, and no much larger clone is one base off.

V ends up 3 bases short and J 10 bases short, with an unmatched junction base count of 7. The CDR3 runs 14 amino acids, cysteine and phenylalanine included. Solely the CDR3 DNA is kept, with 42 bases framed from the first base. The germline V gene gives CDR1 as KGHDR and CDR2 as SFDVKD. The rearranged segments are TRBV24-1 and TRBJ1-5; TRBD1 lines up with 8 middle nucleotides. This TCR was sampled from a woman aged 45-59 years with acute COVID-19. Sequenced: PBMCs or T cells enriched from blood (not recorded which). The CDR3 protein is CATSDPGGGEPQHF. The nucleotides are TGTGCCACCAGTGATCCAGGGGGCGGGGAACCCCAGCATTTT.